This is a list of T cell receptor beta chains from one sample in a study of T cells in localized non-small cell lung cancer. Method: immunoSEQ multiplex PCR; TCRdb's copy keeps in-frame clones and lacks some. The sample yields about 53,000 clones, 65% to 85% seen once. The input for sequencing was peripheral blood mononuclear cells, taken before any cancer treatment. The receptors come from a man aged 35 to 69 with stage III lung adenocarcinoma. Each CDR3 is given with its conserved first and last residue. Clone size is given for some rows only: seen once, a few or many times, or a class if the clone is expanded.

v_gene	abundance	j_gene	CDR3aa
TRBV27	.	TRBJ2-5	CASRGEGETQYF
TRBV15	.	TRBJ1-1	CATSPQGATEAFF
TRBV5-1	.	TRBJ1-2	CASSGGQGISNYGYTF
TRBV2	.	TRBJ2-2	CASSATSGRGGRAGELFF
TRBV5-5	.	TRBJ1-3	CASSSTVSGNTIYF
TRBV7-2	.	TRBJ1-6	CASSLQSSSEAPLHF
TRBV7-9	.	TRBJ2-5	CASSQQGETQYF
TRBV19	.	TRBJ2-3	CASSDMTSGSTDTQYF
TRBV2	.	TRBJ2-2	CASTLTSAYTGELFF
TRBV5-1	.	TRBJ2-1	CASSAGQGAREQFF
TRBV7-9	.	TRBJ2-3	CASSLRGGGTDTQYF
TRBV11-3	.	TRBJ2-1	CASSPSDGANEQFF
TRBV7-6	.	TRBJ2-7	CASSSRMGGPEGDEQYF
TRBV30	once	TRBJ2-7	CAWSAGTATYEQYF
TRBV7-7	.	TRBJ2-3	CASSLGGAGTDTQYF
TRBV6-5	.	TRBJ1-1	CASSRVGHTEAFF
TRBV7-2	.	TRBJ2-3	CASSFTGGYSTDTQYF
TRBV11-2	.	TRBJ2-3	CASSLGGFTDTQYF
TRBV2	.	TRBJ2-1	CASSSAGYNGYNEQFF
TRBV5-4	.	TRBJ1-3	CASSLAGVGNTIYF
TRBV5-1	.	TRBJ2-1	CASSLTSSGDNEQFF
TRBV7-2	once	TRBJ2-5	CASSYASGSYETQYF
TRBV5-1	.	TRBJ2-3	CASRARLADTQYF
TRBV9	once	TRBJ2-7	CASSAKTGGSYEQYF
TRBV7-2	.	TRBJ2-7	CASSPGLYEQYF
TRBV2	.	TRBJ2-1	CASTKLAGVYREQFF
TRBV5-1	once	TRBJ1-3	CASSLVEGHSGNTIYF
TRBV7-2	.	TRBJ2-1	CASRAPGGAYNEQFF
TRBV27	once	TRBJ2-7	CASSPGLAAYEQYF
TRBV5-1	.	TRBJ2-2	CASSLFPGDTGELFF
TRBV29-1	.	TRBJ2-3	CSVDWVDLDTQYF
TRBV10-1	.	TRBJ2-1	CASSENSGLEQFF
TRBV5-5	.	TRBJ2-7	CASSRESVEQYF
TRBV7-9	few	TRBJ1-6	CASSSGTGGSPLHF
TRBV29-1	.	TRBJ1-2	CSVEENYGYTF
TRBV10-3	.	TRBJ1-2	CAISDGTGAKINYGYTF
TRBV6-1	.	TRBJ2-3	CASRRTSISDTQYF
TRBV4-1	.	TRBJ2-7	CASSQDQGSGVEYEQYF
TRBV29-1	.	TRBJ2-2	CSVARAGGSGELFF
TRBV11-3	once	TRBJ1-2	CASSGQGIRGYTF
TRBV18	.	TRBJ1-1	CASSPGTEHTEAFF
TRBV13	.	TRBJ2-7	CASSLLTSGSYEQYF
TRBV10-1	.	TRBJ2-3	CASSDPAGGTDTQYF
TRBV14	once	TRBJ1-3	CASSQGGPVGNTIYF
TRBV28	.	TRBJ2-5	CASRSGGQGGETQYF